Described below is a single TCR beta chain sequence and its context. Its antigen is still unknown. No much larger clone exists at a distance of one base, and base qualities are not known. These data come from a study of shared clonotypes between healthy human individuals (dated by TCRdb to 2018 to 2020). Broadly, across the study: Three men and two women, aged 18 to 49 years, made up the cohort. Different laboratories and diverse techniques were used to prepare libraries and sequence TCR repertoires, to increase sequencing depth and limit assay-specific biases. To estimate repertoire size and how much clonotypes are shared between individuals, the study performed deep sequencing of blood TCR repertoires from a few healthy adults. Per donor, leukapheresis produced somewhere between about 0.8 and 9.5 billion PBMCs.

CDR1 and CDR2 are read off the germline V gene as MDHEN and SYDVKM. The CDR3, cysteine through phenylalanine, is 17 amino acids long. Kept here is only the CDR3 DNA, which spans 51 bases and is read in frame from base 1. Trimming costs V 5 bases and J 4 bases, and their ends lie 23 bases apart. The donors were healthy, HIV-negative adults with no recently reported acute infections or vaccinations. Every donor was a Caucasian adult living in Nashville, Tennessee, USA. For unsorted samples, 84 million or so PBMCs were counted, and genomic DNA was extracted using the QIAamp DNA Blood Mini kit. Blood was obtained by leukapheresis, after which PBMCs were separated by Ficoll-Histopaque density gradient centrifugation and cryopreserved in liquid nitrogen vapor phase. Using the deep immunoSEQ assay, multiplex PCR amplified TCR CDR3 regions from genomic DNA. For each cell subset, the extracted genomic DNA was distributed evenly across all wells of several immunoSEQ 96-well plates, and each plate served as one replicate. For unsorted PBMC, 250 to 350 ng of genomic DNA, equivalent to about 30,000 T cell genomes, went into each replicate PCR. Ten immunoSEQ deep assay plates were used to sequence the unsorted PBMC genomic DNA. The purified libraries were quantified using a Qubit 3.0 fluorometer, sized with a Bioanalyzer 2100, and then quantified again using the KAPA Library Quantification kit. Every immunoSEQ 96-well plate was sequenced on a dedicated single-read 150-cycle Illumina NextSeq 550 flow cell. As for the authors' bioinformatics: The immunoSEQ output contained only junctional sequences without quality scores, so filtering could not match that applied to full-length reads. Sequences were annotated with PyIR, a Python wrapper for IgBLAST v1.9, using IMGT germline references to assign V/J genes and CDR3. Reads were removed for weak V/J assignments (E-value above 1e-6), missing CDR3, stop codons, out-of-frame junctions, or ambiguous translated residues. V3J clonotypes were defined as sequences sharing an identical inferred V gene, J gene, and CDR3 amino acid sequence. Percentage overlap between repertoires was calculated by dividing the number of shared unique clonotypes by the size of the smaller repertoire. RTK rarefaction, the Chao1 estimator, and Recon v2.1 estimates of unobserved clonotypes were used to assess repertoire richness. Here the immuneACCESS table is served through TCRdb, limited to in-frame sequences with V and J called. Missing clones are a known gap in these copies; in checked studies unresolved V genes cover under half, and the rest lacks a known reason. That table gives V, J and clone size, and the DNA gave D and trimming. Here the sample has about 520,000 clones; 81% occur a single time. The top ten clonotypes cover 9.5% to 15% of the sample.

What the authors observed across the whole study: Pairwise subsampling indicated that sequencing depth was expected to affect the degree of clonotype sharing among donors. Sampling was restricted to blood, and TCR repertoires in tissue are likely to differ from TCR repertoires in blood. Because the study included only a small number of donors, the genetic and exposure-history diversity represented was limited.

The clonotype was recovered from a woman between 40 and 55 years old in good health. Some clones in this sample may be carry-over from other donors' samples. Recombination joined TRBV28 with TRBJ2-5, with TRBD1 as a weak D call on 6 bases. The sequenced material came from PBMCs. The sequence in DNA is TGTGCCAGCAGTACCTCCCCCCGGGACACCCTCCTAGAGACCCAGTACTTC. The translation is CASSTSPRDTLLETQYF.